Below, 28 T cell receptor beta chains from the same sample are listed, as sequenced in a study of Graves' ophthalmopathy and Graves' hyperthyroidism. Amplification targeted the TCR beta CDR3 regions, with RNA transcripts as the source material. A first-round RT-PCR used HTBI primers, followed by a second-round multiplex PCR. TCRdb passed the multiplex PCR reads through MiXCR, listing each CDR3 protein once. Of 650,000 to 800,000 distinct CDR3 sequences in the sample, roughly 39% were seen once. The sample taken for sequencing was peripheral blood. The origin of the receptors is an adult man with Graves' ophthalmopathy.

The CDR3 loop is CANNAGVDQSEAFF. CDR3 coding DNA: TGTGCCAACAACGCGGGGGTGGATCAGTCTGAAGCTTTCTTT. The chain employs TRBV2 and TRBJ1-1, with a weak D call TRBD1 (5 bases). Trimming pared 10 bases from V and 6 bases from J, leaving 21 bases between. The germline V gene encodes CDR1 SNHLY and CDR2 FYNNEI. This CDR3 comprises 14 residues.

This chain connects TRBV25-1 to TRBJ1-6, with D possibly TRBD1 on 6 matching bases. CDR3 length: 16 residues. The germline CDR1 and CDR2 sequences are MGHDK and SYGVNS. The ends were cut back, 11 bases at V and 6 bases at J, with 23 bases in the middle. The CDR3 sequence: CAWSVTGSPPNSPLHF. CDR3 nucleotides: TGTGCCTGGAGTGTTACAGGGTCACCACCTAATTCACCCCTCCACTTT.

This clonotype was found many times. J is TRBJ1-1 and V is TRBV10-3, with 10 bases lining up with TRBD1. Unmatched junction bases numbered 4, after V lost 5 bases and J lost 4 bases. The germline V gene has CDR1 ENHRY and CDR2 SYGVKD. CDR3 length: 14 amino acids. CDR3 residues: CAISTGQGITEAFF. The DNA for the CDR3 is TGTGCCATCAGTACGGGACAGGGGATCACTGAAGCTTTCTTT.

This clonotype was picked up many times. The chain carries TRBV10-3 and TRBJ2-5; D gene uncertain. Looked up from germline, CDR1 is ENHRY and CDR2 is SYGVKD. V lost 3 bases and J 5 bases, leaving 10 bases between the germline ends. This CDR3 has 13 residues. This CDR3 is CAISDEQYETQYF. The CDR3 bases are TGTGCCATCAGTGATGAGCAATACGAGACCCAGTACTTC.

With respect to this clonotype: Compared with germline, one end of the junction differs, possibly owing to a read error. The chain has TRBV20-1 and TRBJ2-7; TRBD2 matches 7 bases. The CDR3 is made up of 12 amino acids. Germline V gives CDR1 DFQATT, CDR2 SNEGSKA (reference sequence). CDR3 nucleotides: TGCAATGCTTCTAGCGGTACCTACGAGCAGTACTTC. The encoded protein is CNASSGTYEQYF.

V usage is TRBV24-1 and J usage is TRBJ2-3, with 8 bases lining up with TRBD2. The CDR3 loop spans 14 amino acids. Germline V gene data show CDR1 as KGHDR and CDR2 as SFDVKD. V was clipped by 7 bases and J by 4 bases; unmatched bases: 6. This chain's CDR3 is CATRTSGTPDTQYF. The CDR3 bases are TGTGCCACCAGAACTAGCGGCACCCCAGATACGCAGTATTTT.

As regards this clonotype: One end of the junction fails to match germline, which may point to a read error. V gene TRBV10-3 combines with J gene TRBJ2-7; no clear D. The J call may be incorrect, as the DNA end agrees better with TRBJ2-1. CDR3 size: 12 residues. Germline CDR1 ENHRY, CDR2 SYGVKD. CDR3 in amino acids: CASSEGWNEQFF. CDR3 nucleotides: TGTGCCAGCAGTGAAGGATGGAATGAGCAGTTCTTC.

This sequence joins TRBV9 and TRBJ2-7; perhaps TRBD1 as D (6 bases). The germline gives CDR1 SGDLS, CDR2 YYNGEE. Trimming shortened V by 2 bases and J by 0 bases, and 12 bases separated the two germline ends. The CDR3 is 15 residues long. CDR3 DNA: TGTGCCAGCAGCGTCAGGGGCGAGAGCTCCTACGAGCAGTACTTC. Its translation: CASSVRGESSYEQYF.

This clonotype was found many times. V is TRBV10-3 and J is TRBJ1-1; D might be TRBD1 (5 bases). V lost 6 bases, J lost 5 bases, and 13 bases lay in between. This CDR3 has 13 residues. The V gene's germline CDR1 is ENHRY and CDR2 SYGVKD. In DNA, the CDR3 is TGTGCCATCAGGGGGACGGGTGGAACTGAAGCTTTCTTT. Its protein is CAIRGTGGTEAFF.

J is TRBJ1-5 and V is TRBV6-1; D is possibly TRBD1 (5 bases). This CDR3 contains 13 residues. The germline V gene has CDR1 MNHNS and CDR2 SASEGT. Trimming shortened V by 0 bases and J by 11 bases, and 11 bases separated the two germline ends. The CDR3, as DNA: TGTGCCAGCAGTGAAGCGGGGACGGAGACCCAGCATTTT. Its protein is CASSEAGTETQHF.

In this sample, this clonotype turned up many times. The J gene is TRBJ2-2, the V gene TRBV24-1; D might be TRBD1 (6 bases). Trimming removed 3 bases at V and 0 bases at J, with 7 bases between. In germline, CDR1 is KGHDR, CDR2 SFDVKD. The CDR3 length is 15 residues. The CDR3 nucleotides are TGTGCCACCAGTGATCCAGGGGCGAACACCGGGGAGCTGTTTTTT. Its translation is CATSDPGANTGELFF.

This clonotype was picked up many times. The chain links TRBV12-3 or TRBV12-4 to TRBJ1-1; D perhaps matches TRBD1 (5 bases). Trimming took 5 bases from V and 7 from J, leaving 17 bases between them. This CDR3 is 14 amino acids long. In nucleotides, the CDR3 is TGTGCCAGCAGTCCTCAGGGTTGGTTCGATGAAGCTTTCTTT. Translation: CASSPQGWFDEAFF.

This clonotype occurred many times. This rearrangement joins TRBV20-1 to TRBJ2-2; 7 nucleotides agree with TRBD2. Germline-derived CDR1 and CDR2 are DFQATT and SNEGSKA (reference sequence). The length of the CDR3 is 16 residues. V lost 0 bases to trimming and J lost 0 bases; unmatched junction nucleotides: 4. The CDR3 loop is CSARDVAGANTGELFF. The CDR3 region has the DNA TGCAGTGCTAGAGATGTGGCGGGAGCGAACACCGGGGAGCTGTTTTTT.

This clonotype was observed a few times. The CDR3 DNA reads as TGCAGTGTCCAACGGACAGGCCGTCGTAATTCACCCCTCCACTTT. This codes for CSVQRTGRRNSPLHF. This sequence joins TRBV20-1 and TRBJ1-6, with TRBD1 matching over 7 bases. CDR3 length equals 15 residues. Trimming took 7 bases from V and 6 from J; bases not matched to a gene: 12. Germline V gene lookup returns CDR1 DFQATT and CDR2 SNEGSKA (reference sequence).

This clonotype was picked up many times. The chain is built from TRBV19 and TRBJ1-5; tentatively, D is TRBD1 (6 bases). The germline V and J ends were trimmed by 5 bases and 1 base, with 18 bases remaining between them. CDR3 size: 17 residues. Looked up from germline, CDR1 is LNHDA and CDR2 is SQIVND (reference sequence). The CDR3 coding sequence is TGTGCCAGTAGTCCTGCATGGGGGGGCTCGAGCAATCAGCCCCAGCATTTT. It translates to CASSPAWGGSSNQPQHF.

This clonotype has a count of ten or more. This chain links TRBV7-2 with TRBJ1-1, with D possibly TRBD1 on 5 matching bases. The CDR3 contains 15 residues. CDR1 is SGHTA and CDR2 is FQGNSA in the germline V gene. Trimming removed 4 bases at V and 0 bases at J, with 12 bases between. The chain's CDR3 is CASSSTGGVNTEAFF. Written as DNA, the CDR3 is TGTGCCAGCAGCTCCACCGGGGGTGTGAACACTGAAGCTTTCTTT.

The CDR3 coding sequence is TGTGCCAGCTCACCGGGACTAGCGGGAGTCCACGAGCAGTACTTC. It specifies CASSPGLAGVHEQYF. The chain uses TRBV18 and TRBJ2-7, with 14 bases aligning to TRBD2. The CDR3 covers 15 residues. The germline V gene has CDR1 KGHSH and CDR2 LQKENI. Unmatched junction bases numbered 3, after V lost 3 bases and J lost 5 bases.

This clonotype occurred many times. The chain couples TRBV20-1 to TRBJ2-7, with 8 positions matching TRBD2. CDR3 length: 15 residues. Trimming cost V 5 bases and J 3 bases; bases outside gene matches: 12. Germline values: CDR1 DFQATT, CDR2 SNEGSKA (reference sequence). The DNA of the CDR3 is TGCAGTGCTTCCTATTACGGGGGGGACTACTACGAGCAGTACTTC. This codes for CSASYYGGDYYEQYF.

A word on this clonotype: A much bigger clone sits one base away, suggesting this may be a read error. The chain links TRBV7-3 to TRBJ1-6; 9 nucleotides line up with TRBD1. Germline trimming cut 8 bases from V and 2 bases from J; bases unmatched to any gene: 4. CDR1 is SGHTA, CDR2 FQGTGA, per germline. CDR3 size: 15 residues. The CDR3 DNA is TGTGCCAGCCGACAGGGGGGGCCCTATAATTCACCCCTCCACTTT. It yields the protein CASRQGGPYNSPLHF.

The chain recombines TRBV6-5 with TRBJ2-5; D is perhaps TRBD1 or TRBD2 (5 bases each). This CDR3 has 14 residues. The V gene lost 7 bases and the J gene lost 4 bases, with 16 bases spanning the gap. Germline V CDR1 and CDR2: MNHEY, SVGAGI. CDR3 coding DNA: TGTGCCAGCAACAAGAGGGGAGCGAGAGAGACCCAGTACTTC. Its translation: CASNKRGARETQYF.

The genes are TRBV2 and TRBJ1-5; 7 bases agree with TRBD1. Trimming at V came to 10 bases and at J to 3 bases, leaving 6 bases not matched to a gene. Per the germline V gene, CDR1 is SNHLY and CDR2 is FYNNEI. The CDR3 loop spans 13 amino acids. The CDR3 spells CATSTGNNQPQHF. The CDR3 DNA reads as TGTGCCACCTCGACAGGGAACAATCAGCCCCAGCATTTT.

This clonotype came up a few times. A much larger clone differs from this one at a single base, so this may be a read error. The rearrangement joins TRBV19 to TRBJ1-1, with a tentative D call TRBD1 (5 bases). Germline V gene sequence: CDR1 LNHDA, CDR2 SQIVND (reference sequence). CDR3 size: 13 residues. The CDR3 region is CTSRDSMNTEAFF. CDR3 nucleotide sequence: TGTACCAGTCGGGACTCAATGAACACTGAAGCTTTCTTT.

The gene calls are TRBV7-2 and TRBJ1-6, with D unclear. The germline V gene encodes CDR1 SGHTA and CDR2 FQGNSA. This CDR3 spans 14 amino acids. Trimming stripped 9 bases from V and 8 bases from J, with 17 bases between. As DNA, the CDR3 is TGTGCCAGTGGCTCCGAAATGAGTGATTCACCCCTCCACTTT. Its protein is CASGSEMSDSPLHF.

Worth noting for this clonotype: The junction differs from germline at one of its ends, possibly a read error. The gene calls are TRBV7-9 and TRBJ2-6, with D perhaps TRBD1 (6 bases). Germline V gives CDR1 SEHNR, CDR2 FQNEAQ (reference sequence). There are 12 residues in the CDR3. CDR3 residues: CASSLGADVLTF. The CDR3 region has the DNA TGTGCCAGCAGCTTGGGGGCCGACGTCCTGACTTTC.

This chain links TRBV27 with TRBJ2-7; 7 bases are shared with TRBD1. The CDR3 is made up of 14 amino acids. The germline CDR1 and CDR2 sequences are MNHEY and SMNVEV (reference sequence). Losses at the gene ends were 5 bases for V and 4 bases for J; bases not matched to a gene: 8. For the CDR3, the DNA is TGTGCCAGCAGTAGCACAGGGGTGAGGTACGAGCAGTACTTC. As protein: CASSSTGVRYEQYF.

This clonotype came up once. This chain uses TRBV4-1 with TRBJ1-2; 7 bases are a match to TRBD1. J gave up 5 bases and V 0 bases, and 6 bases lay outside the gene matches. The germline gives CDR1 MGHRA, CDR2 YSYEKL. CDR3 size: 15 residues. In nucleotides, the CDR3 is TGCGCCAGCAGCCAAGAGACAGGGCTGTCATATGGCTACACCTTC. Translation: CASSQETGLSYGYTF.

The table lists this clonotype with many counts. This chain joins TRBV2 and TRBJ1-1, with D possibly matching TRBD1 (5 bases). Germline V gene data show CDR1 as SNHLY and CDR2 as FYNNEI. The V gene lost 7 bases and the J gene lost 6 bases, with 18 bases spanning the gap. The CDR3 consists of 14 residues. The CDR3 reads CASIGAGWKAEAFF. Here the CDR3 DNA reads TGTGCCAGCATAGGCGCAGGGTGGAAAGCTGAAGCTTTCTTT.

V and J are TRBV10-3 and TRBJ2-2; D is uncertain. V was clipped by 0 bases and J by 7 bases, with 3 bases between them. The germline CDR1 and CDR2 sequences are ENHRY and SYGVKD. CDR3 size: 12 residues. CDR3 in DNA: TGTGCCATCAGTGAGTCGTACGGGGAGCTGTTTTTT. Translated: CAISESYGELFF.